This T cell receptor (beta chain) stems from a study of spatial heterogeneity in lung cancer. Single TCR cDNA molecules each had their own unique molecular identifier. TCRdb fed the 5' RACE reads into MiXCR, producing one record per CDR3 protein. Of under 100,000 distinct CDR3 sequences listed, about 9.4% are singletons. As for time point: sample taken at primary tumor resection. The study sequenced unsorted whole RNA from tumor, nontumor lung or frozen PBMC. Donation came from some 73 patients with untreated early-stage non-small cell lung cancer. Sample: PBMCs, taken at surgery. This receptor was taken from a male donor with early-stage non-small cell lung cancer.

This chain's CDR3 is CTGGRAGLYNEQFF. As DNA, the CDR3 is TGCACCGGGGGGAGGGCAGGGCTCTACAATGAGCAGTTCTTC. This chain links TRBV29-1 with TRBJ2-1; 7 positions agree with TRBD2. CDR1 and CDR2 (germline): SQVTM, ANQGSEA. This CDR3 region has 14 residues.